This T cell receptor beta chain was documented in a study of blood T cell repertoires in COVID-19. Using immunoSEQ multiplex PCR, the repertoire was profiled, and TCRdb retains in-frame clones only, with some absent. The sample has 150,000 to 200,000 clones; 80% to 90% are singletons. CDR3 length: 12 amino acids. The germline V and J ends were trimmed by 6 bases and 2 bases, with 8 bases remaining between them. Germline V lookup: CDR1 LNHDA, CDR2 SQIVND (reference sequence). The chain uses TRBV19 and TRBJ2-7, with a possible D match to TRBD1 (5 bases). This sequence originates from a human donor in a cohort sampled during active COVID-19. Sequencing input: peripheral blood. Written as DNA, the CDR3 is TGTGCCAGTAGCCCAGGGCCCTACGAGCAGTACTTC. Its translation is CASSPGPYEQYF.